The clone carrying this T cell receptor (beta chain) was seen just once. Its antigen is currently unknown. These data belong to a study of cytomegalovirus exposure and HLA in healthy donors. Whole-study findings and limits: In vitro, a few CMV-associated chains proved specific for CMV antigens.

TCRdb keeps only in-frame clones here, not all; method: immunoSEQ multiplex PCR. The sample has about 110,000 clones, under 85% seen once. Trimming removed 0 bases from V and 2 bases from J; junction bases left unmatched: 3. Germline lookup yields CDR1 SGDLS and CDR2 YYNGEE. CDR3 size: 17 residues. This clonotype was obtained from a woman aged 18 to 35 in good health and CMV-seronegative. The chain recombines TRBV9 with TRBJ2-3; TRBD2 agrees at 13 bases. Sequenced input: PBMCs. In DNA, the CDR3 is TGTGCCAGCAGCGTAGGGGGACTAGCGGGGCCCACAGATACGCAGTATTTT. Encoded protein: CASSVGGLAGPTDTQYF.